These 19 T cell receptor beta chains originate from one sample sequenced in a study of neoadjuvant nivolumab and ipilimumab in lung cancer. Clones were sequenced by immunoSEQ multiplex PCR, and TCRdb holds only the in-frame ones, with some missing. The sample yields some 43,000 clones, about 89% seen once. The source material was blood, sampled before neoadjuvant nivolumab, alone or with ipilimumab. The origin of the receptors is an adult with non-small cell lung cancer. Some clones in this sample may be carry-over from other donors' samples.

V gene TRBV4-1 combines with J gene TRBJ1-5, with 9 bases matching TRBD1. The CDR3 is 17 residues long. CDR1 and CDR2 from the germline V gene are MGHRA and YSYEKL. V was clipped by 0 bases and J by 3 bases; unmatched bases: 6. CDR3 amino acids: CASSQESGTGFNQPQHF. The CDR3 DNA sequence: TGCGCCAGCAGCCAAGAAAGCGGGACAGGGTTCAATCAGCCCCAGCATTTT.

The chain is built from TRBV7-8 and TRBJ2-1, with D possibly TRBD1 on 5 matching bases. The CDR3 consists of 15 residues. The V end lost 2 bases, the J end lost 4 bases, and 12 bases lay between the germline ends. The V gene's germline CDR1 is SGHVS and CDR2 FQNEAQ. CDR3 DNA sequence: TGTGCCAGCAGCTTATCAGGGATGGGGTACAATGAGCAGTTCTTC. Translation: CASSLSGMGYNEQFF.

The gene calls are TRBV5-1 and TRBJ2-5; 11 positions match TRBD1. The CDR3 consists of 17 residues. Germline CDR1 is SGHRS and CDR2 is YFSETQ. The ends lost 0 bases at V and 4 bases at J; junction bases unmatched: 8. CDR3 DNA: TGCGCCAGCAGCTTGGCCGGACAGGGGGCGAGACGAGAGACCCAGTACTTC. Protein: CASSLAGQGARRETQYF.

The genes are TRBV5-4 and TRBJ2-1; TRBD2 aligns across 7 bases. Germline trimming cut 3 bases from V and 1 base from J; bases unmatched to any gene: 7. CDR1 is SGHNT and CDR2 is YYREEE in the germline V gene (reference sequence). The CDR3 is 16 residues long. The CDR3 DNA sequence: TGTGCCAGCAGCTCCGGACTAGGCCAATCCTACAATGAGCAGTTCTTC. It translates to CASSSGLGQSYNEQFF.

CDR3 region: CASSPGLAGQETQYF. In DNA form, the CDR3 reads TGTGCCAGTAGCCCCGGACTAGCGGGGCAAGAGACCCAGTACTTC. The rearrangement links TRBV19 to TRBJ2-5, with 12 bases that match TRBD2. Trimming cost V 6 bases and J 2 bases; bases outside gene matches: 4. Germline V gives CDR1 LNHDA, CDR2 SQIVND (reference sequence). This CDR3 has 15 amino acids.

This chain joins TRBV19 and TRBJ2-7, with a weak D call TRBD2 (5 bases). The CDR3 consists of 15 residues. CDR1 and CDR2 (germline): LNHDA, SQIVND (reference sequence). Trimming cost V 1 base and J 5 bases, with 15 bases left between them. In DNA, the CDR3 is TGTGCCAGTAGTATAGGTACTAGTCCGATCAACGAGCAGTACTTC. Amino acids: CASSIGTSPINEQYF.

The chain couples TRBV30 to TRBJ2-3; 8 bases align to TRBD2. Germline V CDR1 and CDR2: GTSNPN, SVGIG (reference sequence). Germline trimming cut 4 bases from V and 4 bases from J; bases unmatched to any gene: 4. This CDR3 has 13 amino acids. The CDR3 region has the DNA TGTGCCTGGACCAGCGGGAGTTCAGATACGCAGTATTTT. This codes for CAWTSGSSDTQYF. The full variable domain, rest sourced from reference TRBV30 and TRBJ2-3, is SQTIHQWPATLVQPVGSPLSLECTVEGTSNPNLYWYRQAAGRGLQLLFYSVGIGQISSEVPQNLSASRPQDRQFILSSKKLLLSDSGFYLCAWTSGSSDTQYFGPGTRLTVL.

The V call is TRBV5-1, the J call TRBJ1-1; D uncertain. There are 13 residues in the CDR3. V shed 5 bases and J shed 1 base, with 9 bases lying between them. The V gene's germline CDR1 is SGHRS and CDR2 YFSETQ. CDR3 sequence: CASSSPPNTEAFF. CDR3 nucleotide sequence: TGCGCCAGCAGTTCCCCACCGAACACTGAAGCTTTCTTT.

The V call is TRBV7-2, the J call TRBJ2-7, with 7 bases that match TRBD2. Unmatched junction bases numbered 6, after V lost 5 bases and J lost 2 bases. The CDR3 has 14 residues. CDR1 SGHTA and CDR2 FQGNSA come from the germline V gene. For the CDR3, the DNA is TGTGCCAGCAGCCCACAAGCGGGGCCCTACGAGCAGTACTTC. Protein product: CASSPQAGPYEQYF.

The gene calls are TRBV9 and TRBJ2-7, with D tentatively TRBD1 (7 bases). Germline V gene data show CDR1 as SGDLS and CDR2 as YYNGEE. V was trimmed by 0 bases and J by 5 bases, leaving 15 bases between them. The CDR3 consists of 15 residues. The CDR3 loop is CASSVGQGLPDEQYF. The CDR3 DNA sequence: TGTGCCAGCAGCGTAGGACAGGGACTCCCAGACGAGCAGTACTTC.

The table lists this clone with a few counts. V gene TRBV19 combines with J gene TRBJ2-5; perhaps D is TRBD1 or TRBD2 (5 bases each). CDR1 and CDR2 from the germline V gene are LNHDA and SQIVND (reference sequence). This CDR3 is built from 14 residues. V was pared by 5 bases and J by 1 base, with 11 bases between. CDR3: CASSSGTAQETQYF. The CDR3 DNA sequence: TGTGCCAGTAGTTCCGGGACGGCCCAAGAGACCCAGTACTTC.

The chain uses TRBV7-6 and TRBJ2-1, with TRBD2 as a possible D gene (5 bases). The V end lost 5 bases, the J end lost 8 bases, and 10 bases lay between the germline ends. This CDR3 contains 12 residues. CDR1 is SGHVS, CDR2 FNYEAQ, per germline. The CDR3 is CASSTLRDEQFF. For the CDR3, the DNA is TGTGCCAGCAGCACGTTGAGGGATGAGCAGTTCTTC.

The V call is TRBV7-6, the J call TRBJ2-7; 15 bases agree with TRBD2. V lost 5 bases to trimming and J lost 3 bases; unmatched junction nucleotides: 11. The CDR3 loop spans 18 amino acids. Germline V gene data show CDR1 as SGHVS and CDR2 as FNYEAQ. This chain's CDR3 is CASSPKWTSGREFYEQYF. The CDR3 DNA sequence: TGTGCCAGCAGCCCCAAATGGACTAGCGGGAGGGAATTCTACGAGCAGTACTTC. Filled out from reference TRBV7-6 and TRBJ2-7, the complete variable domain reads GAGVSQSPRYKVTKRGQDVALRCDPISGHVSLYWYRQALGQGPEFLTYFNYEAQQDKSGLPNDRFSAERPEGSISTLTIQRTEQRDSAMYRCASSPKWTSGREFYEQYFGPGTRLTVT.

The V call is TRBV11-2, the J call TRBJ1-2; 10 bases are a match to TRBD1. CDR1 is SGHAT, CDR2 FQNNGV, per germline. The CDR3 is 17 residues long. Trimming at V came to 5 bases and at J to 8 bases, leaving 17 bases not matched to a gene. The CDR3 DNA reads as TGTGCCAGCAGCGGTCCGGGACAGGGGACATTATTTCGCGGCTACACCTTC. Protein: CASSGPGQGTLFRGYTF.

The V and J genes are TRBV4-1 and TRBJ2-2; the D gene is possibly TRBD2 (6 bases). Germline assignment: CDR1 MGHRA and CDR2 YSYEKL. V gave up 0 bases and J gave up 6 bases, with 14 bases separating them. The CDR3 sequence is 16 residues long. CDR3 protein: CASSQDQLAGPGELFF. CDR3 nucleotide sequence: TGCGCCAGCAGCCAAGATCAACTAGCTGGTCCCGGGGAGCTGTTTTTT.

The chain recombines TRBV11-2 with TRBJ2-2; D tentatively reads TRBD1 or TRBD2 (6 bases each). The CDR3 has 17 amino acids. In germline, CDR1 is SGHAT, CDR2 FQNNGV. V shed 1 base and J shed 5 bases, with 17 bases lying between them. The CDR3 DNA sequence: TGTGCCAGCAGCTTAGGACGGGGGCAGGTGGGAACCGGGGAGCTGTTTTTT. Protein sequence: CASSLGRGQVGTGELFF.

The chain employs TRBV5-1 and TRBJ2-1; TRBD1 agrees at 10 bases. Germline V gene lookup returns CDR1 SGHRS and CDR2 YFSETQ. Trimming took 5 bases from V and 5 from J; bases not matched to a gene: 19. The CDR3 consists of 19 residues. The CDR3 protein is CASSKGTGARSGSDNEQFF. For the CDR3, the DNA is TGCGCCAGCAGTAAGGGGACAGGGGCCCGGTCCGGGAGCGACAATGAGCAGTTCTTC. Variable domain in full (rest from reference TRBV5-1 and TRBJ2-1): KAGVTQTPRYLIKTRGQQVTLSCSPISGHRSVSWYQQTPGQGLQFLFEYFSETQRNKGNFPGRFSGRQFSNSRSEMNVSTLELGDSALYLCASSKGTGARSGSDNEQFFGPGTRLTVL.

J is TRBJ1-2 and V is TRBV20-1, with D hard to call. V was pared by 4 bases and J by 5 bases, with 5 bases between. The CDR3 has 10 residues. Germline V gives CDR1 DFQATT, CDR2 SNEGSKA (reference sequence). CDR3 sequence reads: CSANGYGYTF. The CDR3 DNA sequence: TGCAGTGCTAATGGGTATGGCTACACCTTC.

The V call is TRBV18, the J call TRBJ2-1; no clear D. The CDR3 has 15 residues. V was cut by 6 bases and J by 8 bases, with 20 bases left in between. Germline V lookup: CDR1 KGHSH, CDR2 LQKENI. The CDR3 DNA reads as TGTGCCAGCTCTCCAAGACCAGCCGGTGAGGATGAGCAGTTCTTC. It is translated as CASSPRPAGEDEQFF.